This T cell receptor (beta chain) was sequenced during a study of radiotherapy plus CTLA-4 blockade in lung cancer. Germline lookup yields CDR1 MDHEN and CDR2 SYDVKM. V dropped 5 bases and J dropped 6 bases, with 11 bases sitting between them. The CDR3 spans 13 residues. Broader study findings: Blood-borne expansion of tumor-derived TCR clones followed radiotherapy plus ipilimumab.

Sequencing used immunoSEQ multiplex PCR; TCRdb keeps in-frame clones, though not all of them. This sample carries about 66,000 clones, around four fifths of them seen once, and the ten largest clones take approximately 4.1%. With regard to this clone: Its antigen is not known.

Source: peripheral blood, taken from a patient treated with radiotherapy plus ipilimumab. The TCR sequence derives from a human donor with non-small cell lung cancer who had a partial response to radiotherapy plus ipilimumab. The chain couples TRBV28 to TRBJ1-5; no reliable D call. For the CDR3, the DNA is TGTGCCAGCAGTAGGGAGCTGGCTCAGCCCCAGCATTTT. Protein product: CASSRELAQPQHF.